This T cell receptor beta chain was sequenced in a study of blood T cell repertoires in COVID-19. Study-level background: Spain, Italy and the United States supplied samples that represented acute and convalescent COVID-19.

The method was immunoSEQ multiplex PCR; TCRdb's version includes in-frame clones alone and lacks a portion of them. The sample holds around 200,000 clones, roughly 84% seen once. Material: peripheral blood. This clonotype was sampled from a man in his forties with active or convalescent COVID-19.

DNA for the CDR3: TGCAGTGCTAGGGAGTACAATGAGCAGTTCTTC. This codes for CSAREYNEQFF. V usage is TRBV20-1 and J usage is TRBJ2-1; D unresolved. CDR1 and CDR2 from the germline V gene are DFQATT and SNEGSKA (reference sequence). This CDR3 contains 11 residues. The V and J ends lost 3 bases and 4 bases respectively, with 4 bases between them.